These T cell receptor beta chains were read from a single sample in a study of shared T cell receptors in the human thymus. Profiled with immunoSEQ multiplex PCR; TCRdb holds only in-frame clones, not every one. This sample has 700,000 or so clones, with approximately 85% found just once. Separately, the same data were catalogued under a study of human thymus T cells.

Specimen: thymocytes. The receptors derive from a girl under three years old with a congenital heart defect. Each CDR3 is given with its conserved first and last residue. Fields, in order: V gene, J gene, clone size, D gene, CDR3 DNA, CDR3 protein. A D gene is named only where the DNA matches it firmly. Rows may omit the clone size; those that give it use once, few, many or a size class.

V gene: TRBV27; J gene: TRBJ1-5; clone size: -; D gene: TRBD1; CDR3 DNA: TGTGCCAGCAGGAAGACAGGGGCTTTCCGTGGCAATCAGCCCCAGCATTTT; CDR3 protein: CASRKTGAFRGNQPQHF
V gene: TRBV5-6; J gene: TRBJ2-3; clone size: -; D gene: TRBD2; CDR3 DNA: TGTGCCAGCAGCTGTTTGACGGGGGGGGCATCTAGCACAGATACGCAGTATTTT; CDR3 protein: CASSCLTGGASSTDTQYF
V gene: TRBV19; J gene: TRBJ2-7; clone size: -; D gene: -; CDR3 DNA: TGTGCCAGTAGTACCACACCGGGGTTCGAGCAGTACTTC; CDR3 protein: CASSTTPGFEQYF
V gene: TRBV11-2; J gene: TRBJ2-7; clone size: -; D gene: TRBD1; CDR3 DNA: TGTGCCAGCAGCTTGAGGGGAAACAGGGGAAACGAGCAGTACTTC; CDR3 protein: CASSLRGNRGNEQYF
V gene: TRBV14; J gene: TRBJ1-1; clone size: -; D gene: TRBD1; CDR3 DNA: TGTGCCAGCAGCCGGCTTACAGGGGGCACTGAAGCTTTCTTT; CDR3 protein: CASSRLTGGTEAFF
V gene: TRBV7-9; J gene: TRBJ2-1; clone size: -; D gene: TRBD1; CDR3 DNA: TGTGCCAGCAGCTTAGAGAGCGGGACAGGGTGCTTGGATGAGCAGTTCTTC; CDR3 protein: CASSLESGTGCLDEQFF
V gene: TRBV21-1; J gene: TRBJ2-1; clone size: -; D gene: -; CDR3 DNA: TGTGCCAGCGGGCCAGCGGGGGGGCTCTCCTACAATGAGCAGTTCTTC; CDR3 protein: CASGPAGGLSYNEQFF
V gene: TRBV5-8; J gene: TRBJ2-3; clone size: -; D gene: -; CDR3 DNA: TGTGCCAGCAGCTTGGGGTTGCGGCTGAGAACCACAGATACGCAGTATTTT; CDR3 protein: CASSLGLRLRTTDTQYF
V gene: TRBV5-1; J gene: TRBJ1-2; clone size: few; D gene: TRBD1; CDR3 DNA: TGCGCCAGCAGACAAGGGGGACAGGGTTTGAACTATGGCTACACCTTC; CDR3 protein: CASRQGGQGLNYGYTF
V gene: TRBV6-1; J gene: TRBJ2-7; clone size: -; D gene: -; CDR3 DNA: TGTGCCAGCACCTCGAAGGAGGGACCAAACTACGAGCAGTACTTC; CDR3 protein: CASTSKEGPNYEQYF
V gene: TRBV6-1; J gene: TRBJ1-1; clone size: -; D gene: -; CDR3 DNA: TGTGCCAGCAGTGAACGGGTCCGTAACACTGAAGCTTTCTTT; CDR3 protein: CASSERVRNTEAFF
V gene: TRBV6-1; J gene: TRBJ1-1; clone size: -; D gene: TRBD1; CDR3 DNA: TGTGCCAGCATCTGGACAGGGAGGACTGAAGCTTTCTTT; CDR3 protein: CASIWTGRTEAFF
V gene: TRBV15; J gene: TRBJ2-7; clone size: -; D gene: -; CDR3 DNA: TGTGCCACCAGCAGAGAGGCGGGGGAGCAGTACTTC; CDR3 protein: CATSREAGEQYF
V gene: TRBV11-2; J gene: TRBJ2-5; clone size: -; D gene: -; CDR3 DNA: TGTGCCAGCAGCCCAATACTCCCGTACCAAGAGACCCAGTACTTC; CDR3 protein: CASSPILPYQETQYF
V gene: TRBV15; J gene: TRBJ2-5; clone size: -; D gene: -; CDR3 DNA: TGTGCCACCAGCGGACACTACGTGTACCAAGAGACCCAGTACTTC; CDR3 protein: CATSGHYVYQETQYF
V gene: TRBV10-3; J gene: TRBJ2-2; clone size: once; D gene: -; CDR3 DNA: TGTGCCATCAGTGAAAATGCGGGGTCGAACACCGGGGAGCTGTTTTTT; CDR3 protein: CAISENAGSNTGELFF
V gene: TRBV27; J gene: TRBJ2-1; clone size: -; D gene: TRBD2; CDR3 DNA: TGTGCCAGCAGTTTATGCCCTAGCGGGCTGAATGAGCAGTTCTTC; CDR3 protein: CASSLCPSGLNEQFF
V gene: TRBV7-9; J gene: TRBJ1-1; clone size: -; D gene: TRBD1; CDR3 DNA: TGTGCCAGCAGCTGCCCCTGCATAGGGACAGGGGACGGGACTGAAGCTTTCTTT; CDR3 protein: CASSCPCIGTGDGTEAFF
V gene: TRBV5-1; J gene: TRBJ2-3; clone size: -; D gene: -; CDR3 DNA: TGCGCCAGCAGCCGAGGACAGATTTTCACAGATACGCAGTATTTT; CDR3 protein: CASSRGQIFTDTQYF
V gene: TRBV6-1; J gene: TRBJ1-2; clone size: -; D gene: TRBD1; CDR3 DNA: TGTGCCAGCAGTGTGTGCGGACAGGGGTTACGAGGCTACACCTTC; CDR3 protein: CASSVCGQGLRGYTF
V gene: TRBV5-6; J gene: TRBJ1-1; clone size: -; D gene: -; CDR3 DNA: TGTGCCAGCAGCTTGGGCGGGGAATTGAACACTGAAGCTTTCTTT; CDR3 protein: CASSLGGELNTEAFF
V gene: TRBV4-1; J gene: TRBJ2-2; clone size: -; D gene: TRBD2; CDR3 DNA: TGCGCCAGCAGCCAAGGCAATAGCGGGGGGGCGTCCACCGGGGAGCTGTTTTTT; CDR3 protein: CASSQGNSGGASTGELFF
V gene: TRBV10-2; J gene: TRBJ2-2; clone size: -; D gene: -; CDR3 DNA: TGCGCCAGCAGTGAGGGGGGACACCCCATCGGGGAGCTGTTTTTT; CDR3 protein: CASSEGGHPIGELFF
V gene: TRBV7-2; J gene: TRBJ2-4; clone size: -; D gene: -; CDR3 DNA: TGTGCCAGCAGCCTGGGGCAGTCAAGGAACATTCAGTACTTC; CDR3 protein: CASSLGQSRNIQYF
V gene: TRBV19; J gene: TRBJ1-2; clone size: -; D gene: -; CDR3 DNA: TGTGCCAGTAGTACCTACTATGGCTACACCTTC; CDR3 protein: CASSTYYGYTF
V gene: TRBV11-2; J gene: TRBJ2-1; clone size: -; D gene: TRBD1; CDR3 DNA: TGTGCCAGCAGCATGGGGAGACAGGGTCAGTTCTTC; CDR3 protein: CASSMGRQGQFF
V gene: TRBV7-6; J gene: TRBJ2-7; clone size: -; D gene: TRBD2; CDR3 DNA: TGTGCCAGCAGCCCGCGACTAGCGGCCTCCTACGAGCAGTACTTC; CDR3 protein: CASSPRLAASYEQYF
V gene: TRBV7-2; J gene: TRBJ2-5; clone size: -; D gene: -; CDR3 DNA: TGTGCCAGCAGCCGGGAGGTTGGCAGGGGTTATGGTGGTAGAGAGACCCAGTACTTC; CDR3 protein: CASSREVGRGYGGRETQYF
V gene: TRBV6-5; J gene: TRBJ1-2; clone size: -; D gene: -; CDR3 DNA: TGTGCCAGCAGACCCCAACACCGCTCAAAGATCGGCTACACCTTC; CDR3 protein: CASRPQHRSKIGYTF
V gene: TRBV7-3; J gene: TRBJ2-3; clone size: -; D gene: TRBD2; CDR3 DNA: TGTGCCAGCAGCTTACGACTAGCGGGGGAGCGTAGCACAGATACGCAGTATTTT; CDR3 protein: CASSLRLAGERSTDTQYF
V gene: TRBV7-6; J gene: TRBJ2-6; clone size: -; D gene: TRBD1; CDR3 DNA: TGTGCCAGCAGCTTACACCGTAAGGGACAGCACCTATCTGGGGCCAACGTCCTGACTTTC; CDR3 protein: CASSLHRKGQHLSGANVLTF
V gene: TRBV6-5; J gene: TRBJ1-1; clone size: -; D gene: TRBD1; CDR3 DNA: TGTGCCAGCAGTCACGGAAGGGACAGAAACACTGAAGCTTTCTTT; CDR3 protein: CASSHGRDRNTEAFF
V gene: TRBV7-2; J gene: TRBJ1-5; clone size: -; D gene: -; CDR3 DNA: TGTGCCAGCAGCTTTTCGGGACAATCAACTCAGCCCCAGCATTTT; CDR3 protein: CASSFSGQSTQPQHF